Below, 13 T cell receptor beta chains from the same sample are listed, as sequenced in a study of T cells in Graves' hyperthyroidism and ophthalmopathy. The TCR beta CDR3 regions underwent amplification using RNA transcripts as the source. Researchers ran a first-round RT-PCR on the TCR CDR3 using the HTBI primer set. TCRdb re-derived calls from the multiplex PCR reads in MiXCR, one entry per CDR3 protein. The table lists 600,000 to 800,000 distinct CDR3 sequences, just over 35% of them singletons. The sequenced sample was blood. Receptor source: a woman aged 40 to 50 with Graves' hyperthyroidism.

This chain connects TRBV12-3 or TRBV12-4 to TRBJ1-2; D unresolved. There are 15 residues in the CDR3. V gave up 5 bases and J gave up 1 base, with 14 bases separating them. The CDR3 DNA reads TGTGCCAGCAGTCGGACCGTGGGGAGTAACTATGGCTACACCTTC. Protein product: CASSRTVGSNYGYTF.

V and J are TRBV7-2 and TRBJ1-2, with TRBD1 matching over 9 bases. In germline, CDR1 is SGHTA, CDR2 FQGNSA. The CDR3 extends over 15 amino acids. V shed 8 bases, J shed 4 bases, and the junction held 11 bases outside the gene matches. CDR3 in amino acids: CASWNNRGRGYGYTF. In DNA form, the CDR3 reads TGTGCCAGCTGGAATAACAGGGGGCGAGGCTATGGCTACACCTTC.

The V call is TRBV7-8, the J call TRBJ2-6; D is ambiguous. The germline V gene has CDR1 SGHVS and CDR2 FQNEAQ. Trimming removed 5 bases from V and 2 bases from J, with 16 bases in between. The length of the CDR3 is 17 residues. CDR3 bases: TGTGCCAGCAGCCAAGATCGAAAGGCAGCTGGGGCCAACGTCCTGACTTTC. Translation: CASSQDRKAAGANVLTF. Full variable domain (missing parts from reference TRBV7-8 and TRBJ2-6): GAGVSQSPRYKVAKRGQDVALRCDPISGHVSLFWYQQALGQGPEFLTYFQNEAQLDKSGLPSDRFFAERPEGSVSTLKIQRTQQEDSAVYLCASSQDRKAAGANVLTFGAGSRLTVL.

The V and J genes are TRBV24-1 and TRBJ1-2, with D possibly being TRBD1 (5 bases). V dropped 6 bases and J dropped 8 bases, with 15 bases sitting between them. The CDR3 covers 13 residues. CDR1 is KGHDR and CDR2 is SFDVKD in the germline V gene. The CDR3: CATSLAGSGGYTF. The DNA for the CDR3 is TGTGCCACCAGTCTAGCAGGGTCCGGAGGCTACACCTTC.

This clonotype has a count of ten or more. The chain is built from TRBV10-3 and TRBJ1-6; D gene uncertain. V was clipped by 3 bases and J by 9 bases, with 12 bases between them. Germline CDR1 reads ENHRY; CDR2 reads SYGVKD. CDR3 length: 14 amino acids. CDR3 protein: CAISDEGVSSPLHF. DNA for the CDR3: TGTGCCATCAGTGATGAAGGCGTTAGTTCACCCCTCCACTTT.

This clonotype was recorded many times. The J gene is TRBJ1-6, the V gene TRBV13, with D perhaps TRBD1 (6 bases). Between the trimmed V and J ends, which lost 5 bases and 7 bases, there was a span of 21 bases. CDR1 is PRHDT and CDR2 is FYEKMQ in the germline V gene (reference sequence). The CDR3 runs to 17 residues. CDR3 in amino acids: CASSTLDGGRGNSPLHF. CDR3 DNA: TGTGCCAGCAGCACTCTGGACGGAGGAAGGGGGAATTCACCCCTCCACTTT.

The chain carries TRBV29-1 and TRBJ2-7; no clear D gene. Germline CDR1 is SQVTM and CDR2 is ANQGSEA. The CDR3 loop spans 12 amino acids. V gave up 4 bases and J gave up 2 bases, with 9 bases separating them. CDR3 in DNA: TGCAGCGTTGGACGGTCCGCCTACGAGCAGTACTTC. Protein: CSVGRSAYEQYF.

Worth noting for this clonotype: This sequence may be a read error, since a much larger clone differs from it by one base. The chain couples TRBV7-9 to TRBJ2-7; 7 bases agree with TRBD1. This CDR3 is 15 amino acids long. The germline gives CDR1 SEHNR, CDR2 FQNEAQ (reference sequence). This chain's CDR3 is CASSQGGDSSYAQYF. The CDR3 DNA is TGCGCCAGCAGCCAAGGTGGGGACAGCTCCTACGCGCAGTACTTC.

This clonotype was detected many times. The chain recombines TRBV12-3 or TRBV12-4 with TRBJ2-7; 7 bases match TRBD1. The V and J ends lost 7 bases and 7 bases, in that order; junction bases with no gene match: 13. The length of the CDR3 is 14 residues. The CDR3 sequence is CASTDDRASEEQYF. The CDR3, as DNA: TGTGCCAGCACCGACGACAGGGCATCGGAAGAGCAGTACTTC.

The CDR3 coding sequence is TGTGCCAGCTTTTCGTCCGGGACAGGGCGTCTTTATGGCTACACCTTC. Amino acid sequence: CASFSSGTGRLYGYTF. V gene TRBV12-3 or TRBV12-4 combines with J gene TRBJ1-2, with TRBD1 matching over 9 bases. The CDR3 is 16 amino acids. Losses at the gene ends were 8 bases for V and 5 bases for J; bases not matched to a gene: 15.

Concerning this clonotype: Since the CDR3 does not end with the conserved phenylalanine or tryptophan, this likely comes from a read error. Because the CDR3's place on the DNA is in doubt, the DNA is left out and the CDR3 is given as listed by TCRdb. This CDR3 is CASSLDSG. The chain carries TRBV7-2 and TRBJ1-6. CDR1 is SGHTA and CDR2 is FQGNSA in the germline V gene. The CDR3 contains 8 residues when both ends are counted.

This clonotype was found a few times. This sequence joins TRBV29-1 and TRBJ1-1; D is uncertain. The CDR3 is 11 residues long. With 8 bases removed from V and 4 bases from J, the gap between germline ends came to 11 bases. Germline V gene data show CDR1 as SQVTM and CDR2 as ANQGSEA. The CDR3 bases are TGCAGCTTTCGCTACGGCACTGAAGCTTTCTTT. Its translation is CSFRYGTEAFF.

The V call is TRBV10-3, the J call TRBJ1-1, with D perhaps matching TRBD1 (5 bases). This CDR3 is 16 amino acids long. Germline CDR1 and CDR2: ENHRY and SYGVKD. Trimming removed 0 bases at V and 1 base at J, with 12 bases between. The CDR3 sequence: CAISESQGSWNTEAFF. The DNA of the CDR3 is TGTGCCATCAGTGAGTCGCAGGGCTCTTGGAACACTGAAGCTTTCTTT.